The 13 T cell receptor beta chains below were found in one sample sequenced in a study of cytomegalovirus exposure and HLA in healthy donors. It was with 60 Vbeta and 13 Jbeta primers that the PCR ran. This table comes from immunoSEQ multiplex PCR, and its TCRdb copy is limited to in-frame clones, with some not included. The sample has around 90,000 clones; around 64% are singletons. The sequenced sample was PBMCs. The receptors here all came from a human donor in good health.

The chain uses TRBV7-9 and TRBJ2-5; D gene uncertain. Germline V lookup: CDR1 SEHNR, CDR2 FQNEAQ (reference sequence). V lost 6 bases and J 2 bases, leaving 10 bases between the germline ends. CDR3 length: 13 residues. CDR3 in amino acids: CASSPDSQETQYF. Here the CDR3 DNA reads TGTGCCAGCAGTCCCGACTCACAAGAGACCCAGTACTTC.

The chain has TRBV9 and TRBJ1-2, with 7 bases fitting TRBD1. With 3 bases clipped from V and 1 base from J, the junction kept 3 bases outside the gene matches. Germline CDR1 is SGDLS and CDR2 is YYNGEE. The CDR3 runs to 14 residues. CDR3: CASSEGAGNYGYTF. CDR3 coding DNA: TGTGCCAGCAGCGAGGGGGCAGGTAACTATGGCTACACCTTC.

The CDR3 region has the DNA TGTGCCATCGGGACAGGGGAAAATTCACCCCTCCACTTT. Its translation: CAIGTGENSPLHF. The V and J genes are TRBV10-3 and TRBJ1-6, with TRBD1 matching 10 bases. The CDR3 contains 13 residues. V gave up 8 bases and J gave up 7 bases; unmatched junction bases: 2. Per germline, CDR1 ENHRY and CDR2 SYGVKD.

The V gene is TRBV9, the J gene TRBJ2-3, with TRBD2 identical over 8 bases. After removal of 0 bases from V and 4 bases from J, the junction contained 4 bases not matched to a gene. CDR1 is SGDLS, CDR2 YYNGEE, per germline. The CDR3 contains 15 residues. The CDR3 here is CASSVAGGPADTQYF. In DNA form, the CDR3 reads TGTGCCAGCAGCGTAGCGGGGGGGCCAGCAGATACGCAGTATTTT. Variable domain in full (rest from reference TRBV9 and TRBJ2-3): DSGVTQTPKHLITATGQRVTLRCSPRSGDLSVYWYQQSLDQGLQFLIQYYNGEERAKGNILERFSAQQFPDLHSELNLSSLELGDSALYFCASSVAGGPADTQYFGPGTRLTVL.

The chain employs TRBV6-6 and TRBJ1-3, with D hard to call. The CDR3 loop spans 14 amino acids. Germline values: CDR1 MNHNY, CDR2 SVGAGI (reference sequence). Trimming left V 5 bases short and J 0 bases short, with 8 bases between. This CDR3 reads CASSRSISGNTIYF. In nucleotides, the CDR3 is TGTGCCAGCAGTCGGTCGATCTCTGGAAACACCATATATTTT.

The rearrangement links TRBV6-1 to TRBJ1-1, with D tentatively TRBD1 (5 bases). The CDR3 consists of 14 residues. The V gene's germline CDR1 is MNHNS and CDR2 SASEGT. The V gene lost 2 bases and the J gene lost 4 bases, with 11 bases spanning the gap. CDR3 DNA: TGTGCCAGCAGTGAAACGGGGGGGGTCACTGAAGCTTTCTTT. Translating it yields CASSETGGVTEAFF.

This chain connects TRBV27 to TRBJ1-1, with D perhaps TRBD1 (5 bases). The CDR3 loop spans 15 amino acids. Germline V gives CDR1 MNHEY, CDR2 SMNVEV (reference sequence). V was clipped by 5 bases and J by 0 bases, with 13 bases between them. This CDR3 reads CASSRESDMNTEAFF. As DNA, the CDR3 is TGTGCCAGCAGTCGGGAGTCGGACATGAACACTGAAGCTTTCTTT.

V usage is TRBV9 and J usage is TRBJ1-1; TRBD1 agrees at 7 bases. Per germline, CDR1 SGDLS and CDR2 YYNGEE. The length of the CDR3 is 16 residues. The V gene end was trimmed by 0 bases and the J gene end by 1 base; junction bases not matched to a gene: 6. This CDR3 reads CASSVGPDRRNTEAFF. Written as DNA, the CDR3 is TGTGCCAGCAGCGTAGGCCCGGACAGGCGGAACACTGAAGCTTTCTTT.

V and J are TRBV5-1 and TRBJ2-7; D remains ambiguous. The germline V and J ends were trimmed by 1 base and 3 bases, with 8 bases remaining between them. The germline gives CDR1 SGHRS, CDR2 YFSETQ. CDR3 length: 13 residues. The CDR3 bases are TGCGCCAGCAGCTTGTTCGCCGGCTACGAGCAGTACTTC. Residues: CASSLFAGYEQYF. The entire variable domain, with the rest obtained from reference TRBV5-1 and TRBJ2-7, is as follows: KAGVTQTPRYLIKTRGQQVTLSCSPISGHRSVSWYQQTPGQGLQFLFEYFSETQRNKGNFPGRFSGRQFSNSRSEMNVSTLELGDSALYLCASSLFAGYEQYFGPGTRLTVT.

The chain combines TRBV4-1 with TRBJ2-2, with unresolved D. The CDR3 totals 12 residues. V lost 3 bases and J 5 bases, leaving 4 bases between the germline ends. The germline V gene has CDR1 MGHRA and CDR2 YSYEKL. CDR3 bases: TGCGCCAGCAGCCACTATACCGGGGAGCTGTTTTTT. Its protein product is CASSHYTGELFF.

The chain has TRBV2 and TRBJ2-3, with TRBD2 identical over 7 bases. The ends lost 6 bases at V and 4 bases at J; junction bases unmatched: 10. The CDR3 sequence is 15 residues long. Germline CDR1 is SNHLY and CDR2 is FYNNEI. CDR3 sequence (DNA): TGTGCCAGCAGGGGGGGGACTACCACGCCAGATACGCAGTATTTT. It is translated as CASRGGTTTPDTQYF.

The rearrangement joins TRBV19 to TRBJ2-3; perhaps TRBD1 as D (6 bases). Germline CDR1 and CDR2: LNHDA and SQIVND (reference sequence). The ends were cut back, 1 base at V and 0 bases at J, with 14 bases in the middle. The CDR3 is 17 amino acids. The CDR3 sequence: CASSIAQGSASTDTQYF. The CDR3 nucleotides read TGTGCCAGTAGTATAGCACAGGGATCAGCGAGCACAGATACGCAGTATTTT.

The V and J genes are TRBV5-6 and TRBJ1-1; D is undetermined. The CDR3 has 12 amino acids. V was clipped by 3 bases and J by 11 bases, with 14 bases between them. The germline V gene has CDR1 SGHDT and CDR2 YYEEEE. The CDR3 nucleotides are TGTGCCAGCAGCTCCTCATTCAAGCCGGCTTTCTTT. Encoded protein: CASSSSFKPAFF.